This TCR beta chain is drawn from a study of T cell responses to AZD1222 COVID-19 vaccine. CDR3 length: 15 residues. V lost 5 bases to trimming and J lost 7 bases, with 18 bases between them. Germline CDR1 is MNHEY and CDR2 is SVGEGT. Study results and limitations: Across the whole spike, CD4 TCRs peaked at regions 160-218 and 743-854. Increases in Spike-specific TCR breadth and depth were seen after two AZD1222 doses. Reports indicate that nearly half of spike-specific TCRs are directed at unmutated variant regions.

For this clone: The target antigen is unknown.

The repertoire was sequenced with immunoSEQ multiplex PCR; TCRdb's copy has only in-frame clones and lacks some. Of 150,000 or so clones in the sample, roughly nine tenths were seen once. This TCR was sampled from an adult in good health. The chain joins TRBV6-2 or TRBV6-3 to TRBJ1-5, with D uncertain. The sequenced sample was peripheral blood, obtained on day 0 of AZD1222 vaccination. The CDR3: CASSRVQARGQPQHF. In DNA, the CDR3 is TGTGCCAGCAGTAGGGTCCAGGCCCGGGGACAGCCCCAGCATTTT.